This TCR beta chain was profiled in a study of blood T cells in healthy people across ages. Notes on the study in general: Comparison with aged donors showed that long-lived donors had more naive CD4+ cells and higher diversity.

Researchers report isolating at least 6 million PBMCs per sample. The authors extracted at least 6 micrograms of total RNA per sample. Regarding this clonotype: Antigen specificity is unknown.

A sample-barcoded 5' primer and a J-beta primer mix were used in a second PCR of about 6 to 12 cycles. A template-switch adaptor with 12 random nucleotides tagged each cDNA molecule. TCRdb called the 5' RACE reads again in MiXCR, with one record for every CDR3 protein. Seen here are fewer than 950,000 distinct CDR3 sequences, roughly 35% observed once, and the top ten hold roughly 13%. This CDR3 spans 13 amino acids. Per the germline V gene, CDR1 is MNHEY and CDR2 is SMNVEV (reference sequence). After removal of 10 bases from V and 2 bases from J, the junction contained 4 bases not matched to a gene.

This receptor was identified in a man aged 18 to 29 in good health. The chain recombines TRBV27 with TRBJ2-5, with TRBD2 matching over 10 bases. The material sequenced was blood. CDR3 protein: CATELAGQETQYF. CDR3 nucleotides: TGTGCCACCGAACTAGCGGGACAAGAGACCCAGTACTTC.